These 18 T cell receptor beta chains were sequenced from one sample in a study of T-cell reconstitution after alpha-beta-depleted transplantation in children. Unique molecular identifiers were built into the TCRbeta library. TCRdb re-called the PCR reads through MiXCR, storing one row per CDR3 protein. This table has about 210,000 distinct CDR3 sequences, approximately 17% appearing once. The sample in question was PBMCs, mostly from graft donor cells, obtained 360 days after TCRalphabeta/CD19-depleted stem cell transplant. The receptor set was obtained from a male patient between 2 and 10 years old who had a stem cell transplant for acute lymphoblastic leukemia, so the T cells may come from the graft donor.

The rearrangement uses TRBV5-1 and TRBJ1-1; maybe TRBD1 (6 bases). The V gene lost 7 bases and the J gene lost 1 base, with 11 bases spanning the gap. Germline V gives CDR1 SGHRS, CDR2 YFSETQ. This CDR3 is 13 amino acids long. CDR3 amino acids: CASVGQPNTEAFF. The CDR3, as DNA: TGCGCCAGCGTAGGACAGCCGAACACTGAAGCTTTCTTT.

V gene TRBV12-3 or TRBV12-4 combines with J gene TRBJ2-2, with D hard to call. The V gene lost 8 bases and the J gene lost 1 base, with 8 bases spanning the gap. The CDR3 contains 13 residues. The CDR3 region is CASAQRNTGELFF. The CDR3 nucleotides read TGTGCCAGCGCACAGAGGAACACCGGGGAGCTGTTTTTT.

The chain couples TRBV4-1 to TRBJ2-7; D gene unclear. The germline gives CDR1 MGHRA, CDR2 YSYEKL. The V gene lost 1 base and the J gene lost 2 bases, with 6 bases spanning the gap. CDR3 length: 13 amino acids. The CDR3 nucleotides read TGCGCCAGCAGCCAAGGAGGTGCCTACGAGCAGTACTTC. Amino acids: CASSQGGAYEQYF.

This clonotype occurred a few times. J is TRBJ1-3 and V is TRBV6-5; possible D gene TRBD1, 6 bases. Germline CDR1 and CDR2: MNHEY and SVGAGI. V lost 0 bases and J 3 bases, leaving 12 bases between the germline ends. The CDR3 covers 16 residues. The DNA for the CDR3 is TGTGCCAGCAGTTACTCGGGGCAGGGGAGTGGAAACACCATATATTTT. Translated: CASSYSGQGSGNTIYF.

This clonotype was detected a few times. The chain couples TRBV10-3 to TRBJ2-7, with D perhaps TRBD1 (5 bases). The germline V gene encodes CDR1 ENHRY and CDR2 SYGVKD. The CDR3 is 14 amino acids. V shed 6 bases and J shed 0 bases, with 12 bases lying between them. The CDR3 DNA is TGTGCCATCAGGGAGACAGTCAGCTCCTACGAGCAGTACTTC. This codes for CAIRETVSSYEQYF.

This clonotype occurred a few times. The rearrangement joins TRBV12-3 or TRBV12-4 to TRBJ2-2; 9 positions match TRBD1. V lost 3 bases and J lost 5; bases outside the gene matches: 4. This CDR3 region has 15 residues. As DNA, the CDR3 is TGTGCCAGCAGTTTCGGACAGGGGAGGACCGGGGAGCTGTTTTTT. Protein sequence: CASSFGQGRTGELFF.

The V call is TRBV6-2 or TRBV6-3, the J call TRBJ2-1; D tentatively reads TRBD1 or TRBD2 (6 bases each). V was clipped by 5 bases and J by 7 bases, with 18 bases between them. Per germline, CDR1 MNHEY and CDR2 SVGEGT. The CDR3 has 15 amino acids. This CDR3 reads CASSKEGGSRNEQFF. The CDR3 coding sequence is TGTGCCAGCAGTAAGGAGGGGGGTAGTAGGAATGAGCAGTTCTTC.

This chain uses TRBV29-1 with TRBJ1-1; D call uncertain. The CDR3 covers 14 residues. Deletions cut 5 bases from V and 0 bases from J, with 13 bases between. The germline CDR1 and CDR2 sequences are SQVTM and ANQGSEA. The DNA of the CDR3 is TGCAGCGTTTCCGGGCCGGCCGTGAACACTGAAGCTTTCTTT. Translated: CSVSGPAVNTEAFF.

The chain couples TRBV6-5 to TRBJ2-5; 13 bases fit TRBD2. V was clipped by 2 bases and J by 6 bases; unmatched bases: 6. Germline loops: CDR1 MNHEY, CDR2 SVGAGI. This CDR3 is built from 16 residues. The CDR3 protein is CASSYTSGGAWQTQYF. DNA for the CDR3: TGTGCCAGCAGTTACACTAGCGGGGGGGCCTGGCAGACCCAGTACTTC.

This clonotype was counted between two and nine times. The V and J genes are TRBV11-2 and TRBJ1-5; tentative D call: TRBD1 (5 bases). V lost 1 base and J lost 2, with 18 bases in between. The germline gives CDR1 SGHAT, CDR2 FQNNGV. CDR3 length: 18 residues. In nucleotides, the CDR3 is TGTGCCAGCAGCTTAGGGGGCCGTGGGCAGGGCGGCAATCAGCCCCAGCATTTT. It encodes CASSLGGRGQGGNQPQHF. Full variable domain (remainder filled in from reference TRBV11-2 and TRBJ1-5): EAGVAQSPRYKIIEKRQSVAFWCNPISGHATLYWYQQILGQGPKLLIQFQNNGVVDDSQLPKDRFSAERLKGVDSTLKIQPAKLEDSAVYLCASSLGGRGQGGNQPQHFGDGTRLSIL.

This clonotype appeared many times. The chain joins TRBV5-1 to TRBJ1-1; D perhaps matches TRBD1 (6 bases). The CDR3 is 14 residues long. Germline V gives CDR1 SGHRS, CDR2 YFSETQ. V dropped 4 bases and J dropped 1 base, with 11 bases sitting between them. The CDR3 DNA sequence: TGCGCCAGCAGCACACAGGGTCGGAACACTGAAGCTTTCTTT. Encoded protein: CASSTQGRNTEAFF.

This clonotype was seen only a few times. The chain employs TRBV12-3 or TRBV12-4 and TRBJ2-3; weak D call: TRBD2 (6 bases). V lost 5 bases and J 2 bases, leaving 17 bases between the germline ends. CDR3 size: 16 residues. The CDR3 is CASSPPGLSPTDTQYF. CDR3 nucleotides: TGTGCCAGCAGTCCACCGGGACTTTCCCCCACAGATACGCAGTATTTT.

V gene TRBV5-1 combines with J gene TRBJ2-2; 9 bases match TRBD2. V dropped 0 bases and J dropped 1; count of bases not matched to a gene: 1. CDR1 is SGHRS and CDR2 is YFSETQ in the germline V gene. The CDR3 has 16 amino acids. The CDR3 bases are TGCGCCAGCAGCTTGGGACTAGCGGAGAACACCGGGGAGCTGTTTTTT. Translating gives CASSLGLAENTGELFF.

This clonotype was counted only a few times. The V and J genes are TRBV9 and TRBJ1-4; 8 positions agree with TRBD1. Germline CDR1 reads SGDLS; CDR2 reads YYNGEE. The CDR3 length is 13 residues. V shed 3 bases and J 12 bases; nucleotides not matched to a gene: 7. CDR3 sequence: CASSGWTGTELFF. For the CDR3, the DNA is TGTGCCAGCAGCGGCTGGACAGGGACGGAACTGTTTTTT.

The chain couples TRBV12-3 or TRBV12-4 to TRBJ2-2; D not certain. CDR3 length: 13 amino acids. Trimming took 3 bases from V and 5 from J, leaving 7 bases between them. DNA for the CDR3: TGTGCCAGCAGTTTCGGCGAAACCGGGGAGCTGTTTTTT. Translation gives CASSFGETGELFF.

CDR3 loop: CASSPFGQPDTQYF. CDR3 nucleotide sequence: TGCGCCAGCAGCCCCTTCGGGCAGCCAGATACGCAGTATTTT. This rearrangement joins TRBV5-1 to TRBJ2-3; D not resolved. CDR3 length equals 14 residues. From germline, CDR1 is SGHRS and CDR2 YFSETQ. The V gene lost 4 bases and the J gene lost 4 bases, with 13 bases spanning the gap. The variable domain in full, with the rest retrieved from reference TRBV5-1 and TRBJ2-3, is KAGVTQTPRYLIKTRGQQVTLSCSPISGHRSVSWYQQTPGQGLQFLFEYFSETQRNKGNFPGRFSGRQFSNSRSEMNVSTLELGDSALYLCASSPFGQPDTQYFGPGTRLTVL.

In its sample, this clonotype was seen many times. This chain connects TRBV5-6 to TRBJ2-3, with D unresolved. Per germline, CDR1 SGHDT and CDR2 YYEEEE. The V end lost 1 base, the J end lost 4 bases, and 4 bases lay between the germline ends. The CDR3 length is 12 residues. DNA of the CDR3: TGTGCCAGCAGCTTGTTACCAGATACGCAGTATTTT. Translating it yields CASSLLPDTQYF.

V and J are TRBV7-9 and TRBJ2-3; a weak D match, TRBD1 (5 bases). The V end lost 8 bases, the J end lost 3 bases, and 24 bases lay between the germline ends. Germline lookup yields CDR1 SEHNR and CDR2 FQNEAQ (reference sequence). CDR3 length equals 17 residues. This CDR3 is CASLLGGALYRTDTQYF. For the CDR3, the DNA is TGTGCCAGCCTGTTAGGTGGCGCGCTTTACAGGACAGATACGCAGTATTTT.